Sequencing of this T cell receptor beta chain was carried out in a study of T cell clones after liver transplantation. Germline CDR1 reads MDHEN; CDR2 reads SYDVKM. The CDR3 runs to 18 residues. V lost 2 bases and J 0 bases, leaving 17 bases between the germline ends. General observations from the study: Migration into the graft, not deletion, may explain lost graft donor-reactive T cells.

Comments on this clone: Its antigen is not identified.

Libraries were prepared by immunoSEQ multiplex PCR; TCRdb keeps only in-frame clonotypes and omits some of them. In the table there are about 120,000 clones, 90% of which are singletons. This receptor was obtained from a human patient who received a liver transplant. These T cells may partly come from the graft donor. The specimen was CD4+ T cells from blood, collected 12 months after liver transplant. The V call is TRBV28, the J call TRBJ2-1, with D maybe TRBD2 (6 bases). CDR3 amino acids: CASSLPGLTRSSYNEQFF. DNA of the CDR3: TGTGCCAGCAGTTTACCGGGCCTGACTAGGAGCTCCTACAATGAGCAGTTCTTC.